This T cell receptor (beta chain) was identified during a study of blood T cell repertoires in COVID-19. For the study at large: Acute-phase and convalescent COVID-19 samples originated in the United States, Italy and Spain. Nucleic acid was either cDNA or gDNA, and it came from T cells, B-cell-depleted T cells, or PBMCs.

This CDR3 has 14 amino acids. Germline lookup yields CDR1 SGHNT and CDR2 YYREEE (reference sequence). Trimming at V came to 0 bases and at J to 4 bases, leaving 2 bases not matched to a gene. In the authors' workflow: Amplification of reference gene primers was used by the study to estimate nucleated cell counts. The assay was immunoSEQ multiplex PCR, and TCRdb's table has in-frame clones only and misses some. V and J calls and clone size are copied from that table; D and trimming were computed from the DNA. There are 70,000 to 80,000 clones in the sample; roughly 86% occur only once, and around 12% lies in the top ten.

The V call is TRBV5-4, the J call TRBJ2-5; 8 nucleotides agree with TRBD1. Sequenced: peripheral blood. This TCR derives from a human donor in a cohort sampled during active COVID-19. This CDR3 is CASSLGQGRETQYF. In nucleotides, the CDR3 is TGTGCCAGCAGCTTGGGACAGGGGAGAGAGACCCAGTACTTC.